This TCR beta chain was sequenced for a study of identical twins. V shed 3 bases, J shed 8 bases, and the junction held 7 bases outside the gene matches. This CDR3 comprises 15 residues. The germline V gene has CDR1 SGHTA and CDR2 FQGNSA. Healthy Caucasian donors formed the entire cohort. TCRdb processed the 5' RACE reads anew with MiXCR; each CDR3 protein has one entry. The sample has some 260,000 distinct CDR3 sequences, over 13% seen once; the top ten hold around 8.9%. With respect to this clonotype: Its target is unknown.

The study, taken as a whole, reports: There was an excess of low generation probability in the out-of-frame alpha sequences that twins shared. Findings came from cross-sectional statistics, without long-term follow-up of donors.

The receptor was isolated from a woman between 18 and 29 years old in good health. V gene TRBV7-2 combines with J gene TRBJ2-1; 10 bases line up with TRBD2. Source material: memory (CD45RO+) T cells sorted from blood. CDR3 nucleotides: TGTGCCAGCAGCTTGTCTAGCGGGAGTATCTATGAGCAGTTCTTC. Translated: CASSLSSGSIYEQFF. The variable domain in full, completed from reference TRBV7-2 and TRBJ2-1, reads GAGVSQSPSNKVTEKGKDVELRCDPISGHTALYWYRQSLGQGLEFLIYFQGNSAPDKSGLPSDRFSAERTGGSVSTLTIQRTQQEDSAVYLCASSLSSGSIYEQFFGPGTRLTVL.